The sequence of this TCR beta chain was determined in a study of vaccination effects on CD4 cells after COVID-19. With regard to this clone: No antigen is known for it.

Under the ViraFEST assay, PBMC were stimulated with viral peptide pools so that antigen-specific CD4+ T cells expanded. Sequencing was performed afterwards. Investigators separated out CD4+ T cells once about eleven days of culture had passed. Everyone in the study got two shots of either the BNT162b2 or mRNA-1273 vaccine. Recipients of the vaccine had no prior SARS-CoV-2 infection and negative nucleocapsid antibodies. The protocol was immunoSEQ multiplex PCR, while the TCRdb copy is restricted to in-frame clones and leaves out a portion. The sample shows 23,000 or so clones, 81% of them seen only once. CDR1 is SGHTA and CDR2 is FQGTGA in the germline V gene. The CDR3 is 14 amino acids. Trimming at V came to 5 bases and at J to 1 base, leaving 1 base not matched to a gene.

The sequence came from a human donor who received a COVID-19 vaccine. Some clones in this sample may be carry-over from other donors' samples. This chain joins TRBV7-3 and TRBJ2-2; TRBD2 aligns across 7 bases. The sample in question was CD4+ T cells from PBMCs cultured with SARS-CoV-2 spike peptides, obtained after COVID-19 vaccination. Written as DNA, the CDR3 is TGTGCCAGCAGCCGGGGGGTGAACACCGGGGAGCTGTTTTTT. Translation: CASSRGVNTGELFF.